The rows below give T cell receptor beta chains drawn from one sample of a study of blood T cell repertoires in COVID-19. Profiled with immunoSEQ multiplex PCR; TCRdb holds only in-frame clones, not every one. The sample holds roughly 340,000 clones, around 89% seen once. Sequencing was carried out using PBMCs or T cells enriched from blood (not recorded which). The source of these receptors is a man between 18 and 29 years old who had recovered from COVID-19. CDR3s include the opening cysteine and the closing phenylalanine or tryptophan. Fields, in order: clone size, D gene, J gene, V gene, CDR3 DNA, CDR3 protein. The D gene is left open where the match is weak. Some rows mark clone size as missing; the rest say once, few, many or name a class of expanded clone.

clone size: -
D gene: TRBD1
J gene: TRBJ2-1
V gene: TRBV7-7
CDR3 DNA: TGTGCCAGCAGCCGTGACAGGGGCGATGAGCAGTTCTTC
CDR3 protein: CASSRDRGDEQFF

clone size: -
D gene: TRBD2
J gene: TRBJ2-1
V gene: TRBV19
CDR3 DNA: TGTGCCAGTAGTACTGGGACTAGCGGGCGCGAGCAGTTCTTC
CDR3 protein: CASSTGTSGREQFF

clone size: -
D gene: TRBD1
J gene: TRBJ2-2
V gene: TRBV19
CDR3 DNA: TGTGCCAGTAGGAACAGGGGGCACACCGGGGAGCTGTTTTTT
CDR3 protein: CASRNRGHTGELFF

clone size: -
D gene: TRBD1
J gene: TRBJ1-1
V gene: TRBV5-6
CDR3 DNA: TGTGCCAGCAGCTTAGGGACAGACGAAGCTTTCTTT
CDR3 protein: CASSLGTDEAFF

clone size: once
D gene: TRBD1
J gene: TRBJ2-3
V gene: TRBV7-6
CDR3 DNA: TGTGCCAGCAGCTACAGGACAGGGGGCACAGATACGCAGTATTTT
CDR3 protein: CASSYRTGGTDTQYF

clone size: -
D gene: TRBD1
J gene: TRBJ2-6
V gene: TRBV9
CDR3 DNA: TGTGCCAGCAGCGAGGGAAGGACAGGGAGAAACTCTGGGGCCAACGTCCTGACTTTC
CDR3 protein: CASSEGRTGRNSGANVLTF

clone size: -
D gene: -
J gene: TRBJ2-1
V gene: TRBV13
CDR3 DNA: TGTGCCAGCAGCGAACAAAGTGGGAGCTCCTACAATGAGCAGTTCTTC
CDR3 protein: CASSEQSGSSYNEQFF

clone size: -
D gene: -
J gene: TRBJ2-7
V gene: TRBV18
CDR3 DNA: TGTGCCAGCTCACCCTCCGAGCAGGTTGACGAGCAGTACTTC
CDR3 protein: CASSPSEQVDEQYF

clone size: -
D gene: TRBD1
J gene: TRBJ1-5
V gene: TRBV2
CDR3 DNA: TGTGCCAGCAGTGATCGACAGGGTTATCAGCCCCAGCATTTT
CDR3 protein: CASSDRQGYQPQHF

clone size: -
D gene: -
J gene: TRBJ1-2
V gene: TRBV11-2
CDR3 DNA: TGTGCCAGCGTAGGGCAGGGAGGAGGCTACACCTTC
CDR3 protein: CASVGQGGGYTF

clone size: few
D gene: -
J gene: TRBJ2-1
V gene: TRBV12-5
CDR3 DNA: TGTGCTAGTGGCTCCTATACGGACAATGAGCAGTTCTTC
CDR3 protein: CASGSYTDNEQFF

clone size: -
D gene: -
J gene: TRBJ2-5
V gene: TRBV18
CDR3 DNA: TGTGCCAGCTCACCCTCTCAGGGATTAGGAGAGACCCAGTACTTC
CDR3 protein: CASSPSQGLGETQYF

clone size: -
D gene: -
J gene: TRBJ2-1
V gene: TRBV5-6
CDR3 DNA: TGTGCCAGCAGCTTGGCCGGGAAGTCCTACAATGAGCAGTTCTTC
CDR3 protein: CASSLAGKSYNEQFF

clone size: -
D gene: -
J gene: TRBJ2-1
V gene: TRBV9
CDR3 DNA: TGTGCCAGCAGCGTAGTGGCCGTGGGATGGGAGCGCTACAATGAGCAGTTCTTC
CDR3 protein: CASSVVAVGWERYNEQFF

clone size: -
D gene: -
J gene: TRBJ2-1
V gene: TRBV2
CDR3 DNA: TGTGCCAGCAGTGCCGACAATGAGCAGTTCTTC
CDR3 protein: CASSADNEQFF

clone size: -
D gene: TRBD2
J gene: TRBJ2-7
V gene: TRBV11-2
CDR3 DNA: TGTGCCAGCAGCTTAGACACGGGCGGGAGGTTGATCTACGAGCAGTACTTC
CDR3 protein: CASSLDTGGRLIYEQYF

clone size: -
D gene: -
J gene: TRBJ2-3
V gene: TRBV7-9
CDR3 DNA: TGTGCCAGCAGCTTAAGGTCCCGGAAGACTAGCACAGATACGCAGTATTTT
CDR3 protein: CASSLRSRKTSTDTQYF

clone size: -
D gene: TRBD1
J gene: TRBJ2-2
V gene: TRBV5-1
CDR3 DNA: TGCGCCAGCAGCTGGAGACAGGGGTCCGGGGAGCTGTTTTTT
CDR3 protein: CASSWRQGSGELFF

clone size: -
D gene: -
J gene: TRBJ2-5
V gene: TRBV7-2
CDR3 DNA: TGTGCCAGCAGCTTACAGGGGACGGGGGGAGAGACCCAGTACTTC
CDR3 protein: CASSLQGTGGETQYF

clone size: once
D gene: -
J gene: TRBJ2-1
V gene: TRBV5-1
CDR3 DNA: TGCGCCAGCAGCTTGGTTTCTGAGAGCTCCTACAATGAGCAGTTCTTC
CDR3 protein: CASSLVSESSYNEQFF

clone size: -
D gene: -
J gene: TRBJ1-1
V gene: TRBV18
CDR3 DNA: TGTGCCAGCTCGCTCCAGGGGTGGAGGACTGAAGCTTTCTTT
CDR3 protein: CASSLQGWRTEAFF

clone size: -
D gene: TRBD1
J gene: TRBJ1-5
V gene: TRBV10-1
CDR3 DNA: TGCGCCAGCATCCATAAGGGGGCCCGCAATCAGCCCCAGCATTTT
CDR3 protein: CASIHKGARNQPQHF

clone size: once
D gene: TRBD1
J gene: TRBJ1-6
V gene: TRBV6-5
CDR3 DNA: TGTGCCAGCAGTGACTCAGGGGGAGATTCACCCCTCCACTTT
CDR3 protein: CASSDSGGDSPLHF

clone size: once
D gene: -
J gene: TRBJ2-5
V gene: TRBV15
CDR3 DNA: TGTGCCACCAGCATAATAGGGGGTGGAGAGACCCAGTACTTC
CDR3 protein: CATSIIGGGETQYF

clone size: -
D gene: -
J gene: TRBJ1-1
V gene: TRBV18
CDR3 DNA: TGTGCCAGCTCGCCAAGAAACAGGAACACTGAAGCTTTCTTT
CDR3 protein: CASSPRNRNTEAFF

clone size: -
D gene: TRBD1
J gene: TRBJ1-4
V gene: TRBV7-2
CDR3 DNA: TGTGCCAGCAGCTTAGACCGGGACAGATTTAATGAAAAACTGTTTTTT
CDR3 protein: CASSLDRDRFNEKLFF

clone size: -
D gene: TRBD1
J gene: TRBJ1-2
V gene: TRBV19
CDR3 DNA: TGTGCCAGTAACCCGGACAGGGGCGCTAACTATGGCTACACCTTC
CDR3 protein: CASNPDRGANYGYTF

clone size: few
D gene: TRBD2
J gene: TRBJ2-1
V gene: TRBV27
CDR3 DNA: TGTGCCAGCAGTCCATGGGCGGGAGCCTACAATGAGCAGTTCTTC
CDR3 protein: CASSPWAGAYNEQFF

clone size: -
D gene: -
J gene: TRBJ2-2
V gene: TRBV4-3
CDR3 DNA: TGCGCCAGCAGCCTTAGCGGATCCCCGTCCGGGGAGCTGTTTTTT
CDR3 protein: CASSLSGSPSGELFF

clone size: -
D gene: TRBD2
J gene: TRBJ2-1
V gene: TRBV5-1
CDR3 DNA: TGCGCCAGCAGCTCGGGACTAGCCCGCGATGAGCAGTTCTTC
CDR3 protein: CASSSGLARDEQFF

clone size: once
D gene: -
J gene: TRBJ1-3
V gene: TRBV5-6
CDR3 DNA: TGTGCCAGCAGCTTTTGGGGAGGCTCTGGAAACACCATATATTTT
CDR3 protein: CASSFWGGSGNTIYF

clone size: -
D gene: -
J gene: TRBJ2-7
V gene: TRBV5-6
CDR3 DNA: TGTGCCAGCAGCTTCACGACTGCGTTTGGCGAGCAGTACTTC
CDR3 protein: CASSFTTAFGEQYF

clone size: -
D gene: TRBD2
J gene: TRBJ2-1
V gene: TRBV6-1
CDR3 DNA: TGTGCCAGCAGTGTACTAGCGGGAGCAGGGGTGTACAATGAGCAGTTCTTC
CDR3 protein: CASSVLAGAGVYNEQFF

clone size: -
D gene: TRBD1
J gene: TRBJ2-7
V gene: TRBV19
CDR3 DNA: TGTGCCAGTAGTATGGAGATGGGGACAGTCTACGAGCAGTACTTC
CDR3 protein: CASSMEMGTVYEQYF

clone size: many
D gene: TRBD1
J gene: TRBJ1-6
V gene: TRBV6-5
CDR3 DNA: TGTGCCAGCAGTTACGGACAGGGAAACGGTAATTCACCCCTCCACTTT
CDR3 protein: CASSYGQGNGNSPLHF

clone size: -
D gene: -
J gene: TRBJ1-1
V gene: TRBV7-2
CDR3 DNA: TGTGCCAGCAGCTTAGGGACAGTTAAGAACACTGAAGCTTTCTTT
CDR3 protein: CASSLGTVKNTEAFF

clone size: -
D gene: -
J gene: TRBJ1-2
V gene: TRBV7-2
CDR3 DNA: TGTGCCAGCAGCTTAGCGCTTCCAGGAGGCTACACCTTC
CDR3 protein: CASSLALPGGYTF

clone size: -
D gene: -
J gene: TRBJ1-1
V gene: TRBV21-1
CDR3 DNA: TGTGCCAGCAGCACCTATTCCACAGGGGAGGCGACTGAAGCTTTCTTT
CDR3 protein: CASSTYSTGEATEAFF

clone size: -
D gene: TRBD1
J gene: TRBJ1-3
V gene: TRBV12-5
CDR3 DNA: TGTGCTAGTGGTTTGGTCCTACTACAGGGGGCAAACACCATATATTTT
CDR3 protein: CASGLVLLQGANTIYF

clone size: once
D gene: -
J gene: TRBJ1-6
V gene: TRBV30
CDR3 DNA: TGTGCCTGGAGTGTACGGGGTCCTAGCTCCTATAATTCACCCCTCCACTTT
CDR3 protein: CAWSVRGPSSYNSPLHF

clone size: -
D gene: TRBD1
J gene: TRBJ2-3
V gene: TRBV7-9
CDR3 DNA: TGTGCCAGCAGCTTCTTCGACAGGGGGGGAGATACGCAGTATTTT
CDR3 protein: CASSFFDRGGDTQYF

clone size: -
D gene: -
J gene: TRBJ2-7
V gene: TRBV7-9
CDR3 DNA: TGTGCCAGCAGCTTCAGAGACAGCCACGAGCAGTACTTC
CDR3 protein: CASSFRDSHEQYF

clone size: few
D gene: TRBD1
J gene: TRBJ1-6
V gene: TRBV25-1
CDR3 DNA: TGTGCCAGCAGAGACAGGGGAAGTTCACCCCTCCACTTT
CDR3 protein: CASRDRGSSPLHF

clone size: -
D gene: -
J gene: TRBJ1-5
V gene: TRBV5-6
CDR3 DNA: TGTGCCAGCAGCGGGAGGGGTAGCCTTCAGCCCCAGCATTTT
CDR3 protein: CASSGRGSLQPQHF

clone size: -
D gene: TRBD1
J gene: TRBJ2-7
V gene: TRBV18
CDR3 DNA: TGTGCCAGCTCTGAGGGACAGACCTACGAGCAGTACTTC
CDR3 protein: CASSEGQTYEQYF